Listed below are T cell receptor beta chains from one sample, sequenced in a study of blood T cells in healthy people across ages. MiXCR, run by TCRdb on the 5' RACE reads, gives a single entry per CDR3 protein. This table has more than 650,000 distinct CDR3 sequences, about 53% appearing once. Sample: blood. All receptors derive from a man older than 75 in good health. Each CDR3 is given with its conserved first and last residue. Fields, in order: V gene, J gene, CDR3 length, clone size, D gene, CDR3 DNA, CDR3 protein. The D gene is left open where the match is weak. Not every row has a clone size; where given, it reads once, few, many or a size class.

V gene: TRBV9
J gene: TRBJ1-1
CDR3 length: 15
clone size: -
D gene: -
CDR3 DNA: TGTGCCAGCAGCGTAGCTGGGGGGCCGAGCACTGAAGCTTTCTTT
CDR3 protein: CASSVAGGPSTEAFF

V gene: TRBV7-7
J gene: TRBJ2-1
CDR3 length: 15
clone size: -
D gene: -
CDR3 DNA: TGTGCCAGCAGCTTAGCTCCCGGATTAGGCAATGAGCAGTTCTTC
CDR3 protein: CASSLAPGLGNEQFF

V gene: TRBV5-1
J gene: TRBJ2-7
CDR3 length: 18
clone size: few
D gene: TRBD2
CDR3 DNA: TGCGCCAGCAGCTTGCGCCCCCTAGCGGGAGGGTCCCTCTACGAGCAGTACTTC
CDR3 protein: CASSLRPLAGGSLYEQYF

V gene: TRBV20-1
J gene: TRBJ2-7
CDR3 length: 16
clone size: once
D gene: TRBD2
CDR3 DNA: TGCAGTGCTCCTACCTCGAGCGGGAGGGCGGCCTACGAGCAGTACTTC
CDR3 protein: CSAPTSSGRAAYEQYF

V gene: TRBV10-3
J gene: TRBJ2-7
CDR3 length: 14
clone size: few
D gene: -
CDR3 DNA: TGTGCCATCAGTGAGTCGCCAGGATCCTACGAGCAGTACTTC
CDR3 protein: CAISESPGSYEQYF

V gene: TRBV14
J gene: TRBJ2-3
CDR3 length: 15
clone size: -
D gene: TRBD2
CDR3 DNA: TGTGCCAGCAGCCGTCGGAGCGGGAGCCCAGATACGCAGTATTTT
CDR3 protein: CASSRRSGSPDTQYF

V gene: TRBV3-1
J gene: TRBJ2-1
CDR3 length: 14
clone size: -
D gene: -
CDR3 DNA: TGTGCCAGCAGCCAAGTTGGGCAGAACAATGAGCAGTTCTTC
CDR3 protein: CASSQVGQNNEQFF

V gene: TRBV28
J gene: TRBJ1-5
CDR3 length: 11
clone size: -
D gene: -
CDR3 DNA: TGTGCCAGCAGAGCAGAACAGCCCCAGCATTTT
CDR3 protein: CASRAEQPQHF

V gene: TRBV6-5
J gene: TRBJ2-1
CDR3 length: 15
clone size: -
D gene: TRBD2
CDR3 DNA: TGTGCCAGCAAACCCGGGACTAGCGGTCATAACGAGCAGTTCTTC
CDR3 protein: CASKPGTSGHNEQFF

V gene: TRBV29-1
J gene: TRBJ2-1
CDR3 length: 15
clone size: -
D gene: TRBD2
CDR3 DNA: TGCAGCGTTGAAGAATCCAGCGGGAGATCGTGGGAGCAGTTCTTC
CDR3 protein: CSVEESSGRSWEQFF

V gene: TRBV29-1
J gene: TRBJ2-3
CDR3 length: 15
clone size: -
D gene: TRBD1
CDR3 DNA: TGCAGTCACAGGCCGGGACAGGGCATCACAGATACGCAGTATTTT
CDR3 protein: CSHRPGQGITDTQYF

V gene: TRBV12-3/TRBV12-4
J gene: TRBJ2-7
CDR3 length: 15
clone size: -
D gene: TRBD1
CDR3 DNA: TGTGCCAGCAGTTTATACCCTGGACAGGGCTACGAGCAGTACTTC
CDR3 protein: CASSLYPGQGYEQYF

V gene: TRBV13
J gene: TRBJ1-1
CDR3 length: 14
clone size: -
D gene: TRBD1
CDR3 DNA: TGTGCCAGCAGCGCACAGGGGGCGCATACTGAAGCTTTCTTT
CDR3 protein: CASSAQGAHTEAFF

V gene: TRBV10-3
J gene: TRBJ2-5
CDR3 length: 16
clone size: -
D gene: -
CDR3 DNA: TGTGCCATCAGTGAGTCGAGACAGGCCGAGATGGATGAGCAGTACTTC
CDR3 protein: CAISESRQAEMDEQYF

V gene: TRBV28
J gene: TRBJ1-2
CDR3 length: 14
clone size: -
D gene: TRBD1
CDR3 DNA: TGTGCCAGCGTAGCAGGGGGTAGCAGCTATGGCTACACCTTC
CDR3 protein: CASVAGGSSYGYTF

V gene: TRBV3-1
J gene: TRBJ1-1
CDR3 length: 13
clone size: once
D gene: -
CDR3 DNA: TGTGCCAGCAGCCAGGGGTTGGTCACTGAAGCTTTCTTT
CDR3 protein: CASSQGLVTEAFF

V gene: TRBV20-1
J gene: TRBJ2-1
CDR3 length: 16
clone size: -
D gene: -
CDR3 DNA: TGCAGTGCTAGCGCCGCCCGGACGAACCAGGGTAATGAGCAGTTCTTC
CDR3 protein: CSASAARTNQGNEQFF

V gene: TRBV4-1
J gene: TRBJ2-3
CDR3 length: 14
clone size: few
D gene: -
CDR3 DNA: TGCGCCAGCAGCCAAGAACCCGTCGGGGGATACGCGTATTTT
CDR3 protein: CASSQEPVGGYAYF

V gene: TRBV20-1
J gene: TRBJ2-1
CDR3 length: 15
clone size: once
D gene: -
CDR3 DNA: TGCAGTGCTAGTGATACAGGGTCTTCCTACAATGAGCAGTTCTTC
CDR3 protein: CSASDTGSSYNEQFF

V gene: TRBV6-1
J gene: TRBJ2-1
CDR3 length: 15
clone size: -
D gene: TRBD2
CDR3 DNA: TGTGCCAGCAGTCGGGACTACCCGACCTACAATGAGCAGTTCTTC
CDR3 protein: CASSRDYPTYNEQFF

V gene: TRBV5-1
J gene: TRBJ2-4
CDR3 length: 15
clone size: -
D gene: -
CDR3 DNA: TGCGCCAGCAGCTTGGAACCTGGGGCCAAAAACATTCAGTACTTC
CDR3 protein: CASSLEPGAKNIQYF

V gene: TRBV20-1
J gene: TRBJ2-7
CDR3 length: 13
clone size: -
D gene: -
CDR3 DNA: TGCAGTGCTAGCAGTGGATATCTCTACGAGCAGTACTTC
CDR3 protein: CSASSGYLYEQYF

V gene: TRBV27
J gene: TRBJ2-7
CDR3 length: 14
clone size: -
D gene: TRBD2
CDR3 DNA: TGTGCCAGCAGTGGTAGCGGGCCAGCCTACGAGCAGTACTTC
CDR3 protein: CASSGSGPAYEQYF

V gene: TRBV28
J gene: TRBJ2-5
CDR3 length: 13
clone size: -
D gene: -
CDR3 DNA: TGTGCCAGCACCCCGGGGGTATACAAGACCCAGTACTTC
CDR3 protein: CASTPGVYKTQYF

V gene: TRBV18
J gene: TRBJ2-7
CDR3 length: 15
clone size: -
D gene: TRBD1
CDR3 DNA: TGTGCCAGCTCCGCCGGGAACAGGGGGCCGTACGAGCAGTACTTC
CDR3 protein: CASSAGNRGPYEQYF

V gene: TRBV5-1
J gene: TRBJ2-5
CDR3 length: 13
clone size: -
D gene: -
CDR3 DNA: TGCGCCAGCAGCGGGGACGATCAAGAGACCCAGTACTTC
CDR3 protein: CASSGDDQETQYF

V gene: TRBV5-1
J gene: TRBJ2-7
CDR3 length: 15
clone size: few
D gene: TRBD2
CDR3 DNA: TGCGCCAGCAGCCGCACTAGCGGGATCTCCTACGAGCAGTACTTC
CDR3 protein: CASSRTSGISYEQYF

V gene: TRBV7-2
J gene: TRBJ2-7
CDR3 length: 14
clone size: -
D gene: -
CDR3 DNA: TGTGCCAGCAGCACCCCGGACAGCTCCTACGAGCAGTACTTC
CDR3 protein: CASSTPDSSYEQYF

V gene: TRBV7-2
J gene: TRBJ1-1
CDR3 length: 13
clone size: -
D gene: -
CDR3 DNA: TGTGCCAGCAGCTTGTCGCCTTACACTGAAGCTTTCTTT
CDR3 protein: CASSLSPYTEAFF

V gene: TRBV5-5
J gene: TRBJ2-1
CDR3 length: 15
clone size: -
D gene: TRBD2
CDR3 DNA: TGTGCCAGCAGCCCGCGGACTAGCGGGAAGAATGAGCAGTTCTTC
CDR3 protein: CASSPRTSGKNEQFF

V gene: TRBV18
J gene: TRBJ2-1
CDR3 length: 17
clone size: -
D gene: TRBD2
CDR3 DNA: TGTGCCAGCTCACCACTTACAATAGCGGGGGTCCACAATGAGCAGTTCTTC
CDR3 protein: CASSPLTIAGVHNEQFF

V gene: TRBV27
J gene: TRBJ2-5
CDR3 length: 14
clone size: -
D gene: TRBD2
CDR3 DNA: TGTGCCAGCAGCCTAAGCTGGGGGGGTGAGACCCAGTACTTC
CDR3 protein: CASSLSWGGETQYF

V gene: TRBV20-1
J gene: TRBJ2-5
CDR3 length: 16
clone size: -
D gene: -
CDR3 DNA: TGCAGTGCTGATGGAACCCCGGGACCAGCGGCGGAGACCCAGTACTTC
CDR3 protein: CSADGTPGPAAETQYF